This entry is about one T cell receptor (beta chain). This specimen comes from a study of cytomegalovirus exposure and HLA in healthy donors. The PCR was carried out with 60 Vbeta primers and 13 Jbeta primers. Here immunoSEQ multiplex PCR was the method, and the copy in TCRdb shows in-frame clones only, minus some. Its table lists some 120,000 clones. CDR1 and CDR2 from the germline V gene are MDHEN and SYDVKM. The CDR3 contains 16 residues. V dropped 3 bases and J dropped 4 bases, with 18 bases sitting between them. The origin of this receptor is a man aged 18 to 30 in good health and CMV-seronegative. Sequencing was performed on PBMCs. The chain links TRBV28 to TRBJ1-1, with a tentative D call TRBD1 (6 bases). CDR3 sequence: CASSFPGEGEPTEAFF. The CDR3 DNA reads TGTGCCAGCAGTTTTCCCGGGGAGGGGGAGCCCACTGAAGCTTTCTTT. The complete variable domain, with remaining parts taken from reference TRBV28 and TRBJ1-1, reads DVKVTQSSRYLVKRTGEKVFLECVQDMDHENMFWYRQDPGLGLRLIYFSYDVKMKEKGDIPEGYSVSREKKERFSLILESASTNQTSMYLCASSFPGEGEPTEAFFGQGTRLTVV.